This TCR beta chain is drawn from a study of radiation and T cells in renal cell carcinoma. Assay used: immunoSEQ multiplex PCR; TCRdb lists only in-frame clones, some missing. Seen here are over 60,000 clones, 80% to 90% observed once, and the top ten hold 20% to 25%. V lost 0 bases, J lost 6 bases, and 17 bases lay in between. Germline V gene sequence: CDR1 SGDLS, CDR2 YYNGEE. The CDR3 is made up of 16 amino acids. Time point noted: blood 2 weeks post-SBRT. The sample's treatment: 15 Gy SBRT to primary tumor, nephrectomy 4 weeks later. The specimen was blood, collected from a patient whose treatment included radiotherapy and nephrectomy. The rearrangement uses TRBV9 and TRBJ2-3, with D perhaps being TRBD1 or TRBD2 (6 bases each). This TCR came from a woman aged 50 to 60 with renal cell carcinoma. In DNA form, the CDR3 reads TGTGCCAGCAGCGTAGCCAGCGGGCTAGGGGGGGATACGCAGTATTTT. It codes for CASSVASGLGGDTQYF.